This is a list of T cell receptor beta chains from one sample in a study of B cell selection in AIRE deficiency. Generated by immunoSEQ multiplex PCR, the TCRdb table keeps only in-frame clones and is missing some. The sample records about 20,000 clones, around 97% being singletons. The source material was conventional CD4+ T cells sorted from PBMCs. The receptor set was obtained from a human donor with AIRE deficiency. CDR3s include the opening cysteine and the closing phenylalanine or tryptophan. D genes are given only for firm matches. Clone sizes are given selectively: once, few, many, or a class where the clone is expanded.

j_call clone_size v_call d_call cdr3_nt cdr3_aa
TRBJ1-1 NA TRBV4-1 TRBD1 TGCGCCAGCGTCAAAGGGGGCAGCGGCGGCACTGAAGCTTTCTTT CASVKGGSGGTEAFF
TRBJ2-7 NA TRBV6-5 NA TGTGCCAGCAGTTACTCGATCTTGGGGGCCTACGAGCAGTACTTC CASSYSILGAYEQYF
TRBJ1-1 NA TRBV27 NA TGTGCCAGCAGTTTAACCTCAACGACAGGGAACACTGAAGCTTTCTTT CASSLTSTTGNTEAFF
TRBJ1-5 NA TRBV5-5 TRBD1 TGTGCCAGCAGCTTTGACAGGGGCGATCAGCCCCAGCATTTT CASSFDRGDQPQHF
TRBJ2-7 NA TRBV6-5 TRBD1 TGTGCCAGCAGTTCCGGGACAGGACTACGCGAGCAGTACTTC CASSSGTGLREQYF
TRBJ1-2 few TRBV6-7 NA TGTGCCAGCAGCACTACCGGGAATTCCCTCTATGGCTACACCTTC CASSTTGNSLYGYTF
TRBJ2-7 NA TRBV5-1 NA TGCGCCAGCACCCCAGGGGGGTACGAGCAGTACTTC CASTPGGYEQYF
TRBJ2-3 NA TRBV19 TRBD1 TGTGCCAGTACCCCAGCTCCTACAGGGGGCCGAGCGCAGTATTTT CASTPAPTGGRAQYF
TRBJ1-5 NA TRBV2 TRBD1 TGTGCCAGCAGTCCGGGACAGTTTGATCAGCCCCAGCATTTT CASSPGQFDQPQHF
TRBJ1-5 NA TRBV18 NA TGTGCCAGCTCACCAAGGAACGGAGATCAGCCCCAGCATTTT CASSPRNGDQPQHF
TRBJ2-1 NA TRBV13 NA TGTGCCAGCAGCTTAGGCCTGAGGCCGGGTGAGCAGTTCTTC CASSLGLRPGEQFF
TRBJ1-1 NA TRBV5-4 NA TGTGCCAGCAGCTTGGGCAGGGACACTGAAGCTTTCTTT CASSLGRDTEAFF
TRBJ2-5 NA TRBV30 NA TGTGCCTGGAGTGGTCCAAAGTCCCCGCTTCAAGAGACCCAGTACTTC CAWSGPKSPLQETQYF
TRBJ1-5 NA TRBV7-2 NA TGTGCCAGCAGCTTAAGTAGGGAGGCTCAGCCCCAGCATTTT CASSLSREAQPQHF
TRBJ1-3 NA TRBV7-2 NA TGTGCCAGCAGCACGACACCCCGCTCTGGAAACACCATATATTTT CASSTTPRSGNTIYF
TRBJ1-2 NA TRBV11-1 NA TGTGCCAGCAGCTCACAGGTCTATGGCTACACCTTC CASSSQVYGYTF
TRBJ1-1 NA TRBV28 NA TGTGCCAGCAGTCGGCGAGGAAACACTGAAGCTTTCTTT CASSRRGNTEAFF
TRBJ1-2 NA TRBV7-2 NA TGTGCCAGCAGCTTATATGGGGCGGGCGGCTACACCTTC CASSLYGAGGYTF
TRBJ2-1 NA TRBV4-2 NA TGTGCCAGCAGCCAAGAGAGGGCGCACAAGCAGTTCTTC CASSQERAHKQFF
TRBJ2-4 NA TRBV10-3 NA TGTGCCATCAGTGAGACACCAAACATTCAGTACTTC CAISETPNIQYF
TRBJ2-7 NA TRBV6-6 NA TGTGCCAGCAGTTACAAAAGGGCTGAGAACTACGAGCAGTACTTC CASSYKRAENYEQYF
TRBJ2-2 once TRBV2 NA TGTGCCAGCAGTGTTGGGACGGCGAACACCGGGGAGCTGTTTTTT CASSVGTANTGELFF
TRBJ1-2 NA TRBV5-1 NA TGCGCCAGCAGCTTGGCGGAAGCTAACTATGGCTACACCTTC CASSLAEANYGYTF
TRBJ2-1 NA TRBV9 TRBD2 TGTGCCAGCAGCGTATCATCCCTAGCGGATGCCTACAATGAGCAGTTCTTC CASSVSSLADAYNEQFF
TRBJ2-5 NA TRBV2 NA TGTGCCAGCAGTGAAGAAGGACTAAGGGGCGACTTC CASSEEGLRGDF
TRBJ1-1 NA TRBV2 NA TGTGCCAGCAGTGAGGGGGCCGGCACTGAAGCTTTCTTT CASSEGAGTEAFF
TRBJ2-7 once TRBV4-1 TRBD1 TGCGCCAGCAGCCGAGAGACAGGGTACGAGCAGTACTTC CASSRETGYEQYF
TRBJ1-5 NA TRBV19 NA TGTGCCAGTAGCCCCTCAGGGGCCCAGCCCCAGCATTTT CASSPSGAQPQHF
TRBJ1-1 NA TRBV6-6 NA TGTGCCAGCAGTTCCTACAGAGCTGAAGCTTTCTTT CASSSYRAEAFF
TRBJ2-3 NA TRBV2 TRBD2 TGTGCCAGCAGTCCCGCGGGAGGGCCGACAGATACGCAGTATTTT CASSPAGGPTDTQYF
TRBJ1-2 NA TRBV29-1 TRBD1 TGCAGCGCCCGGGACAGGAAAAACTATGGCTACACCTTC CSARDRKNYGYTF
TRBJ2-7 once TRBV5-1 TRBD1 TGCGCCAGCAGCTTGGCGGACAGGGGGAGGCGGTACGAGCAGTACTTC CASSLADRGRRYEQYF
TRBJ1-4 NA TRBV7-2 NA TGTGCCAGCAGCCCCCAGGCGGGGGGGAATAATGAAAAACTGTTTTTT CASSPQAGGNNEKLFF
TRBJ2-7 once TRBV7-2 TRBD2 TGTGCCAGCAGCCTGCTGACTAGCGGGTACCGCGAGCAGTACTTC CASSLLTSGYREQYF
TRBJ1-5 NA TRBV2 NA TGTGCCAGCACCACCTCGGGGGAGCCCCAGCATTTT CASTTSGEPQHF
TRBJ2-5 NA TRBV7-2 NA TGTGCCAGCAGCTTAGGATCCAGGCCAGAGACCCAGTACTTC CASSLGSRPETQYF
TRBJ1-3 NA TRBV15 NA TGTGCCACCAGCAGAGGGGGGACTCCAACCATATATTTT CATSRGGTPTIYF
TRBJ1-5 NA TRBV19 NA TGTGCCAGTAGTAGTGTCCGGGACGGGGGTAATAATCAGCCCCAGCATTTT CASSSVRDGGNNQPQHF
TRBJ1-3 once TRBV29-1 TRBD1 TGCAGCGTTGAAGGGGACAGGGGAAACACCATATATTTT CSVEGDRGNTIYF
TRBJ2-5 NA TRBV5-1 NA TGCGCCAGCAGGTCTGGCAGGGTAACACAAGAGACCCAGTACTTC CASRSGRVTQETQYF
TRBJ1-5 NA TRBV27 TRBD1 TGTGCCAGCAGTCCGACAGGGGCCCATCAGCCCCAGCATTTT CASSPTGAHQPQHF
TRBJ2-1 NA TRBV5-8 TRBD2 TGTGCCAGCAGCTCCCACCCCAAAACTAGCGGGGGTTTCTTTAATGAGCAGTTCTTC CASSSHPKTSGGFFNEQFF
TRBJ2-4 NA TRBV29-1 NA TGCAGCGTCGGGACGGGAGCCAAAAACATTCAGTACTTC CSVGTGAKNIQYF
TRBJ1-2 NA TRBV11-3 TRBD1 TGTGCCAGCAGCTTCGGTTTGGACAGGGGGTTCTATGGCTACACCTTC CASSFGLDRGFYGYTF